This T cell receptor beta chain comes out of a study of T cell responses to AZD1222 COVID-19 vaccine. Generated by immunoSEQ multiplex PCR, the TCRdb table keeps only in-frame clones and is missing some. The table includes over 85,000 clones, roughly 90% detected once. The study, taken as a whole, reports: Vaccine-associated CD4 TCRs ranged over spike, dominating at 160-218 and 743-854. Two doses of AZD1222 preceded a rise in Spike-specific TCR breadth and depth. Per reports, nearly half of all spike-specific TCRs target regions that are unmutated in variants.

With respect to this clone: The target antigen is unknown.

V dropped 5 bases and J dropped 8 bases, with 18 bases sitting between them. The germline V gene encodes CDR1 GTSNPN and CDR2 SVGIG (reference sequence). CDR3 length: 13 amino acids. The rearrangement uses TRBV30 and TRBJ1-1; D possibly corresponds to TRBD1 (5 bases). This TCR came from an adult in good health. Sequences were derived from peripheral blood, sampled on day 0 of AZD1222 vaccination. The CDR3 protein is CAWDALQGREAFF. The CDR3 DNA reads as TGTGCCTGGGACGCCCTTCAGGGAAGAGAAGCTTTCTTT.